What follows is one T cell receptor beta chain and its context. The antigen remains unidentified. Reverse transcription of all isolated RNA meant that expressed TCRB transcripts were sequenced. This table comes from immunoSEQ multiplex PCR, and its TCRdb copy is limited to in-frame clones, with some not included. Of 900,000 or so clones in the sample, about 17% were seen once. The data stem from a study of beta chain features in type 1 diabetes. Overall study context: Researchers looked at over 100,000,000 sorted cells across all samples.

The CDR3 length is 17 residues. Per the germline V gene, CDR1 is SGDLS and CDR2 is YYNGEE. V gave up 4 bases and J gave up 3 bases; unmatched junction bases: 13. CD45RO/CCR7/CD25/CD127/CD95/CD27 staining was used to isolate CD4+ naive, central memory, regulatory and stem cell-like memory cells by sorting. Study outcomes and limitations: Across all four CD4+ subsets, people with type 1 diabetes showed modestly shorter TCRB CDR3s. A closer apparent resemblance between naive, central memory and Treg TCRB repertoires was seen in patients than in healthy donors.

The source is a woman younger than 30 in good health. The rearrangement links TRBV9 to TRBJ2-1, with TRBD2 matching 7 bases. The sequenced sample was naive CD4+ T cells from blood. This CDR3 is CASSPRGKASGYNEQFF. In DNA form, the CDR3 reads TGTGCCAGCAGCCCCCGAGGGAAGGCTAGCGGCTACAATGAGCAGTTCTTC.